These T cell receptor beta chains were read from a single sample in a study of Ad26.COV2.S vaccination and SARS-CoV-2 variants. The repertoire was sequenced with immunoSEQ multiplex PCR; TCRdb's copy has only in-frame clones and lacks some. Here the sample spans about 680,000 clones, roughly 90% being singletons. The sequencing used peripheral blood, collected in a trial of Ad26.COV2.S vaccine versus placebo. These receptors originate from a person aged 18-60 years who received the Ad26.COV2.S COVID-19 vaccine or a placebo. Both conserved end residues are part of each CDR3. Each record gives: V gene, D gene, clone size, J gene, CDR3 DNA, CDR3 protein. The D gene is left open where the match is weak. Clone size is given for some rows only: seen once, a few or many times, or a class if the clone is expanded.

v_call: TRBV6-5
d_call: TRBD1
clone_size: -
j_call: TRBJ2-7
cdr3_nt: TGTGCCAGCAGTTACTCGACAGGGGGCACCTACGAGCAGTACTTC
cdr3_aa: CASSYSTGGTYEQYF

v_call: TRBV3-1/TRBV3-2
d_call: -
clone_size: -
j_call: TRBJ2-1
cdr3_nt: TGTGCCAGCAGCTCCCTCGGTGGGTGGGGTCGAGATGAGCAGTTCTTC
cdr3_aa: CASSSLGGWGRDEQFF

v_call: TRBV19
d_call: -
clone_size: once
j_call: TRBJ1-5
cdr3_nt: TGTGCCAGTAGTAAGCCCCGGGGGCATCAGCCCCAGCATTTT
cdr3_aa: CASSKPRGHQPQHF

v_call: TRBV14
d_call: -
clone_size: -
j_call: TRBJ1-1
cdr3_nt: TGTGCCAGCAGCCAAGTGGGACAGAACACTGAAGCTTTCTTT
cdr3_aa: CASSQVGQNTEAFF

v_call: TRBV10-3
d_call: TRBD1
clone_size: -
j_call: TRBJ1-3
cdr3_nt: TGTGCCATCAGTGATCAGGGGGCGTACGGAAACACCATATATTTT
cdr3_aa: CAISDQGAYGNTIYF

v_call: TRBV7-9
d_call: TRBD1
clone_size: -
j_call: TRBJ1-4
cdr3_nt: TGTGCCAGCAGCACAAACCGGGACAGGGAAGAAAAACTGTTTTTT
cdr3_aa: CASSTNRDREEKLFF

v_call: TRBV12-3/TRBV12-4
d_call: -
clone_size: -
j_call: TRBJ1-1
cdr3_nt: TGTGCCAGCAGTTTAGGGCCGTTTGAAGCTTTCTTT
cdr3_aa: CASSLGPFEAFF

v_call: TRBV18
d_call: -
clone_size: -
j_call: TRBJ2-7
cdr3_nt: TGTGCCAGCTCACCATCAGGCAGCCCCTACGAGCAGTACTTC
cdr3_aa: CASSPSGSPYEQYF

v_call: TRBV3-1/TRBV3-2
d_call: TRBD1
clone_size: -
j_call: TRBJ1-2
cdr3_nt: TGTGCCAGCACTTCTCGACAGGGCAACTATGGCTACACCTTC
cdr3_aa: CASTSRQGNYGYTF

v_call: TRBV19
d_call: TRBD2
clone_size: -
j_call: TRBJ2-4
cdr3_nt: TGTGCCAGTACTCCCCCCGGGGGGGCGAAGGGCAACATTCAGTACTTC
cdr3_aa: CASTPPGGAKGNIQYF

v_call: TRBV3-1/TRBV3-2
d_call: -
clone_size: -
j_call: TRBJ1-5
cdr3_nt: TGTGCCAGCAGCCAAGATGTTGGCAACAATCAGCCCCAGCATTTT
cdr3_aa: CASSQDVGNNQPQHF

v_call: TRBV7-2
d_call: -
clone_size: -
j_call: TRBJ2-7
cdr3_nt: TGTGCCAGCAGCTTAGGTGACAGGCTTACCTACGAGCAGTACTTC
cdr3_aa: CASSLGDRLTYEQYF

v_call: TRBV12-2
d_call: -
clone_size: -
j_call: TRBJ1-5
cdr3_nt: TGTGCAAGTCGCTTAGAATCATGGGGCACATGGGGGACCTTTGGCGGTCAGCCCCAGCATTTT
cdr3_aa: CASRLESWGTWGTFGGQPQHF

v_call: TRBV7-6
d_call: -
clone_size: -
j_call: TRBJ1-1
cdr3_nt: TGTGCCAGCAGCTTAAGACCAAACACTGAAGCTTTCTTT
cdr3_aa: CASSLRPNTEAFF

v_call: TRBV27
d_call: -
clone_size: -
j_call: TRBJ2-1
cdr3_nt: TGTGCCAGCAGTCCGGAGCCCTACAATGAGCAGTTCTTC
cdr3_aa: CASSPEPYNEQFF

v_call: TRBV12-3/TRBV12-4
d_call: -
clone_size: -
j_call: TRBJ2-7
cdr3_nt: TGTGCCAGCAGTTTTGGCACCTACGAGCAGTACTTC
cdr3_aa: CASSFGTYEQYF

v_call: TRBV14
d_call: TRBD2
clone_size: -
j_call: TRBJ2-3
cdr3_nt: TGTGCCAGCACCCCCACTAGCGGGGCAGATACGCAGTATTTT
cdr3_aa: CASTPTSGADTQYF

v_call: TRBV7-9
d_call: -
clone_size: -
j_call: TRBJ2-7
cdr3_nt: TGTGCCAGCAGCACGACGGACAGCGCCGTCTACGAGCAGTACTTC
cdr3_aa: CASSTTDSAVYEQYF

v_call: TRBV4-3
d_call: -
clone_size: -
j_call: TRBJ2-1
cdr3_nt: TGCGCCAGCAGCCAAGGACACGAAAGCTATGAGCAGTTCTTC
cdr3_aa: CASSQGHESYEQFF

v_call: TRBV19
d_call: TRBD2
clone_size: few
j_call: TRBJ2-7
cdr3_nt: TGTGCCAGTGCTCTCGGGCTAGCGGGACGCGACGAGCAGTACTTC
cdr3_aa: CASALGLAGRDEQYF

v_call: TRBV7-8
d_call: -
clone_size: -
j_call: TRBJ2-3
cdr3_nt: TGTGCCAGCAGCTTAGCCGGTCAAGGGGATACGCAGTATTTT
cdr3_aa: CASSLAGQGDTQYF

v_call: TRBV5-6
d_call: -
clone_size: -
j_call: TRBJ1-1
cdr3_nt: TGTGCCAGCAGCTTGGGGGGTATGACTGAAGCTTTCTTT
cdr3_aa: CASSLGGMTEAFF

v_call: TRBV24-1
d_call: TRBD1
clone_size: -
j_call: TRBJ1-5
cdr3_nt: TGTGCCACCAGTGATTCTTACAGGGGGACCGATCAGCCCCAGCATTTT
cdr3_aa: CATSDSYRGTDQPQHF

v_call: TRBV6-5
d_call: TRBD1
clone_size: -
j_call: TRBJ1-2
cdr3_nt: TGTGCCAGCAGTTACACTTGGACAGGAGTTTTGGCCTTC
cdr3_aa: CASSYTWTGVLAF

v_call: TRBV6-1
d_call: -
clone_size: -
j_call: TRBJ1-5
cdr3_nt: TGTGCCAGCACCTCGGGATATAGCAATCAGCCCCAGCATTTT
cdr3_aa: CASTSGYSNQPQHF

v_call: TRBV24-1
d_call: -
clone_size: -
j_call: TRBJ1-1
cdr3_nt: TGTGCCACCAGTGATTTCACGAGGGGTTCTCGGTTTTTCTTT
cdr3_aa: CATSDFTRGSRFFF

v_call: TRBV6-4
d_call: -
clone_size: -
j_call: TRBJ1-5
cdr3_nt: TGTGCCACCGGACATCCGAATCAGCCCCAGCATTTT
cdr3_aa: CATGHPNQPQHF